These 19 T cell receptor beta chains share one sample of origin, sequenced in a study of blood T cell repertoires in COVID-19. Sequencing used immunoSEQ multiplex PCR; TCRdb keeps in-frame clones, though not all of them. Seen here are about 310,000 clones, under 90% observed once, and the top ten hold about a tenth. Sequencing was done on a sample of PBMCs or T cells enriched from blood (not recorded which). Every receptor here comes from a woman in her 30s who had recovered from COVID-19.

This chain connects TRBV2 to TRBJ2-5; 8 bases line up with TRBD2. This CDR3 is built from 16 residues. Germline values: CDR1 SNHLY, CDR2 FYNNEI. V lost 4 bases to trimming and J lost 3 bases; unmatched junction nucleotides: 10. The CDR3 is CASSAVFDSGEETQYF. DNA of the CDR3: TGTGCCAGCAGTGCCGTTTTCGATAGCGGGGAAGAGACCCAGTACTTC.

V gene TRBV30 combines with J gene TRBJ1-1, with a possible D match to TRBD1 (6 bases). In germline, CDR1 is GTSNPN, CDR2 SVGIG (reference sequence). Trimming pared 5 bases from V and 0 bases from J, leaving 10 bases between. The CDR3 spans 13 residues. The CDR3 region has the DNA TGTGCCTGGTCCGGGACACTGAACACTGAAGCTTTCTTT. It specifies CAWSGTLNTEAFF.

This clone was observed a single time. The chain joins TRBV5-4 to TRBJ2-4; 10 bases are shared with TRBD1. The CDR3 has 14 amino acids. Trimming at V came to 4 bases and at J to 5 bases, leaving 3 bases not matched to a gene. Germline values: CDR1 SGHNT, CDR2 YYREEE (reference sequence). The CDR3 DNA sequence: TGTGCCAGCAGCGCCGGGACAGGGGAAAACATTCAGTACTTC. Translated, it gives CASSAGTGENIQYF.

The chain couples TRBV7-2 to TRBJ2-3; TRBD2 aligns across 11 bases. V lost 5 bases to trimming and J lost 1 base; unmatched junction nucleotides: 14. This CDR3 region has 19 residues. In germline, CDR1 is SGHTA, CDR2 FQGNSA. The CDR3 loop reads CASSPSASGRIDRTDTQYF. Here the CDR3 DNA reads TGTGCCAGCAGCCCCTCAGCTAGCGGGAGGATTGATCGCACAGATACGCAGTATTTT.

V is TRBV6-5 and J is TRBJ1-4, with a weak D call TRBD1 (6 bases). The V gene's germline CDR1 is MNHEY and CDR2 SVGAGI. The CDR3 runs to 15 residues. Trimming cost V 0 bases and J 8 bases, with 13 bases left between them. DNA of the CDR3: TGTGCCAGCAGTTACTCGGGGGGGCTTAGGGAAAAACTGTTTTTT. This sequence encodes CASSYSGGLREKLFF.

The chain recombines TRBV7-9 with TRBJ1-4; D is unresolved. This CDR3 is 14 amino acids long. The V end lost 6 bases, the J end lost 2 bases, and 10 bases lay between the germline ends. Germline lookup yields CDR1 SEHNR and CDR2 FQNEAQ (reference sequence). The CDR3 reads CASSTGSTNEKLFF. The CDR3 coding sequence is TGTGCCAGCAGTACGGGGTCTACTAATGAAAAACTGTTTTTT.

V usage is TRBV14 and J usage is TRBJ1-2; maybe TRBD1 (5 bases). Germline V gene lookup returns CDR1 SGHDN and CDR2 FVKESK. The CDR3 has 20 amino acids. The V end lost 4 bases, the J end lost 3 bases, and 30 bases lay between the germline ends. CDR3 bases: TGTGCCAGCAGCCGAACCGGGGGGTCGGCATCGATGCTAATGGACTATGGCTACACCTTC. This codes for CASSRTGGSASMLMDYGYTF.

The chain is built from TRBV19 and TRBJ1-1; the match to TRBD1 covers 7 bases. This CDR3 region has 12 residues. Trimming removed 10 bases from V and 1 base from J; junction bases left unmatched: 3. CDR1 LNHDA and CDR2 SQIVND come from the germline V gene (reference sequence). CDR3 sequence reads: CATDRRNTEAFF. The CDR3 region has the DNA TGTGCCACGGACAGGCGGAACACTGAAGCTTTCTTT.

This clone was picked up a small number of times. The chain joins TRBV18 to TRBJ2-1, with 8 positions matching TRBD1. Germline V CDR1 and CDR2: KGHSH, LQKENI. V trimming: 0 bases; J trimming: 7 bases; junction bases outside the gene matches: 8. The CDR3 has 16 residues. The CDR3 loop reads CASSPPNRGAQNEQFF. Written as DNA, the CDR3 is TGTGCCAGCTCACCACCGAACAGGGGGGCTCAAAATGAGCAGTTCTTC.

J is TRBJ2-1 and V is TRBV10-3; 16 bases are a match to TRBD2. The CDR3 totals 16 residues. The germline gives CDR1 ENHRY, CDR2 SYGVKD. The J segment lost 15 bases and the V segment lost 10 bases, leaving 18 bases of the junction unmatched. In DNA, the CDR3 is TGTGCCACTACTTCCTCCGGGACTAGCGGGAGGGCGGGTCCGTTCTTC. This encodes CATTSSGTSGRAGPFF.

V is TRBV19 and J is TRBJ1-4, with TRBD1 identical over 8 bases. The CDR3 totals 15 residues. V gave up 2 bases and J gave up 7 bases; unmatched junction bases: 6. Germline V gene data show CDR1 as LNHDA and CDR2 as SQIVND (reference sequence). CDR3 loop: CASSIIQGAGEKLFF. The CDR3 DNA sequence: TGTGCCAGTAGTATAATTCAGGGGGCCGGTGAAAAACTGTTTTTT. Complete variable domain (other parts from reference TRBV19 and TRBJ1-4): DGGITQSPKYLFRKEGQNVTLSCEQNLNHDAMYWYRQDPGQGLRLIYYSQIVNDFQKGDIAEGYSVSREKKESFPLTVTSAQKNPTAFYLCASSIIQGAGEKLFFGSGTQLSVL.

The rearrangement links TRBV5-1 to TRBJ1-4; perhaps TRBD1 as D (6 bases). The CDR3 sequence is 14 residues long. CDR1 and CDR2 (germline): SGHRS, YFSETQ. The V and J ends lost 2 bases and 4 bases respectively, with 9 bases between them. CDR3 amino acids: CASSFGTSNEKLFF. Here the CDR3 DNA reads TGCGCCAGCAGCTTTGGGACAAGTAATGAAAAACTGTTTTTT.

This clone was counted only a few times. This chain connects TRBV4-3 to TRBJ2-7; 9 nucleotides align to TRBD1. The V gene end was trimmed by 4 bases and the J gene end by 7 bases; junction bases not matched to a gene: 2. Germline V gene data show CDR1 as LGHNA and CDR2 as YSLEER. The CDR3 contains 12 residues. CDR3 nucleotide sequence: TGCGCCAGCAGCCCAGGACAGGGGGAGCAGTACTTC. Its protein is CASSPGQGEQYF.

This clone was recorded only once. This rearrangement joins TRBV30 to TRBJ1-2, with D possibly TRBD1 on 5 matching bases. The CDR3 covers 13 residues. Germline CDR1 reads GTSNPN; CDR2 reads SVGIG (reference sequence). Trimming stripped 3 bases from V and 5 bases from J, with 13 bases between. The chain's CDR3 is CAWSRTLQYGYTF. CDR3 nucleotide sequence: TGTGCCTGGAGCCGGACACTTCAGTATGGCTACACCTTC.

The V gene is TRBV7-9, the J gene TRBJ2-7; the D is unclear. The germline V gene has CDR1 SEHNR and CDR2 FQNEAQ (reference sequence). The CDR3 contains 13 residues. V shed 2 bases and J shed 2 bases, with 7 bases lying between them. The CDR3 is CASSLMGPYEQYF. In nucleotides, the CDR3 is TGTGCCAGCAGCTTAATGGGCCCCTACGAGCAGTACTTC. Using reference TRBV7-9 and TRBJ2-7 for the parts outside the CDR3, the full variable domain is DTGVSQNPRHKITKRGQNVTFRCDPISEHNRLYWYRQTLGQGPEFLTYFQNEAQLEKSRLLSDRFSAERPKGSFSTLEIQRTEQGDSAMYLCASSLMGPYEQYFGPGTRLTVT.

V gene TRBV19 combines with J gene TRBJ1-2; 9 bases fit TRBD1. Germline trimming cut 6 bases from V and 4 bases from J; bases unmatched to any gene: 12. Per the germline V gene, CDR1 is LNHDA and CDR2 is SQIVND (reference sequence). CDR3 length: 16 residues. CDR3 loop: CASSRPKGQGGYGYTF. CDR3 DNA sequence: TGTGCCAGTAGCCGCCCCAAGGGACAGGGCGGCTATGGCTACACCTTC.

Here the CDR3 DNA reads TGTGCCAGCAGCCCAGGGGTTGGGGGGAACACTGAAGCTTTCTTT. Translating gives CASSPGVGGNTEAFF. V gene TRBV7-9 combines with J gene TRBJ1-1; perhaps TRBD1 as D (6 bases). V lost 5 bases, J lost 1 base, and 14 bases lay in between. The CDR3 has 15 amino acids. Germline CDR1 SEHNR, CDR2 FQNEAQ (reference sequence).

The rearrangement links TRBV5-4 to TRBJ2-3, with 11 bases matching TRBD2. CDR1 and CDR2 from the germline V gene are SGHNT and YYREEE (reference sequence). The length of the CDR3 is 17 residues. Trimming cost V 3 bases and J 0 bases; bases outside gene matches: 6. The CDR3 region is CASSSRTSGSSTDTQYF. CDR3 sequence (DNA): TGTGCCAGCAGCTCCCGGACTAGCGGGTCTAGCACAGATACGCAGTATTTT.

The chain employs TRBV6-2 or TRBV6-3 and TRBJ2-5; D unclear. The CDR3 length is 13 residues. V was pared by 4 bases and J by 4 bases, with 10 bases between. Germline V CDR1 and CDR2: MNHEY, SVGEGT. In nucleotides, the CDR3 is TGTGCCAGCAGTTTCTTGGCCAGAGAGACCCAGTACTTC. Translating it yields CASSFLARETQYF.